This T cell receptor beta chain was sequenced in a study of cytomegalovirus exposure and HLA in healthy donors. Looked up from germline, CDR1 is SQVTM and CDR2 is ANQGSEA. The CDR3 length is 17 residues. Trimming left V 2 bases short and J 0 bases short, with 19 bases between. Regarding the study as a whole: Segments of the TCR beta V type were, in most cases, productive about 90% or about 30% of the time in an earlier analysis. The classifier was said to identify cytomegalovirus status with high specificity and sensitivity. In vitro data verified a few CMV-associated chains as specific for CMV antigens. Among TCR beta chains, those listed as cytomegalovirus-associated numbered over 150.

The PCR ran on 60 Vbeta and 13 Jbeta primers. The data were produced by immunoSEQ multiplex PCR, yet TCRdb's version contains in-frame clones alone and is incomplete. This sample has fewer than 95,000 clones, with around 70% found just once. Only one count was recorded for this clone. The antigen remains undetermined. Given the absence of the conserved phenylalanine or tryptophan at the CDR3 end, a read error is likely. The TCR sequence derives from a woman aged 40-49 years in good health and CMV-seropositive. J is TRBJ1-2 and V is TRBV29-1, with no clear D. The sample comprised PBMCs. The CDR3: CSVEIGGLPAANYGYTL. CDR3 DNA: TGCAGCGTTGAAATTGGAGGCCTTCCGGCAGCTAACTATGGCTACACCCTC.